These T cell receptor beta chains were read from a single sample in a study of early T cells in non-severe SARS-CoV-2 infection. TCRdb itself ran the 5' RACE reads through MiXCR, one entry per CDR3 protein. Of roughly 81,000 distinct CDR3 sequences in the sample, around 10% are singletons; the top ten hold approximately 2.4%. Specimen: whole blood. These receptors were taken from an adult who was a healthcare worker with PCR-confirmed SARS-CoV-2 infection or an uninfected control (not recorded which). The CDR3 runs from the conserved cysteine through the conserved F or W. The order of the fields is D gene, J gene, V gene, clone size, CDR3 protein, CDR3 DNA. A D gene is named only where the DNA matches it firmly. Expanded clones get a size class; other rows say once, few or many, or leave the size out.

TRBD1 | TRBJ1-1 | TRBV3-1 | few | CASSQQGGVRNTEAFF | TGTGCCAGCAGCCAACAAGGGGGCGTAAGGAACACTGAAGCTTTCTTT
TRBD1 | TRBJ1-5 | TRBV20-1 | few | CSAKGGQPSNQPQHF | TGCAGTGCTAAAGGGGGACAGCCTAGCAATCAGCCCCAGCATTTT
TRBD1 | TRBJ1-1 | TRBV29-1 | many | CSVEYRGHYQFLNTEAFF | TGCAGCGTGGAATACAGGGGCCATTACCAGTTCCTGAACACTGAAGCTTTCTTT
. | TRBJ1-1 | TRBV10-1 | medium-sized | CASSVGWNTEAFF | TGCGCCAGCAGCGTGGGGTGGAACACTGAAGCTTTCTTT
TRBD1 | TRBJ1-5 | TRBV30 | . | CAWSVAGGRQPQHF | TGTGCCTGGAGTGTCGCAGGGGGTAGGCAGCCCCAGCATTTT
. | TRBJ2-7 | TRBV5-1 | many | CASSLVDGMDEQYF | TGCGCCAGCAGCTTGGTGGACGGCATGGACGAGCAGTACTTC
TRBD2 | TRBJ2-1 | TRBV20-1 | . | CSARDGQRENNEQFF | TGCAGTGCTAGAGATGGTCAGCGGGAGAACAATGAGCAGTTCTTC
TRBD2 | TRBJ2-1 | TRBV3-1 | . | CASSPPKRECEQFF | TGTGCCAGCAGCCCCCCGAAGCGGGAGTGTGAGCAGTTCTTC
. | TRBJ2-1 | TRBV10-3 | . | CAISDGPEQFF | TGTGCCATCAGTGACGGGCCAGAGCAGTTCTTC
. | TRBJ2-7 | TRBV7-8 | many | CASSLSISYEQYF | TGTGCCAGCAGCTTAAGTATATCCTACGAGCAGTACTTC
. | TRBJ2-4 | TRBV21-1 | many | CASSKMRGKAKNIQYF | TGTGCCAGCAGCAAGATGAGGGGGAAGGCCAAAAACATTCAGTACTTC
. | TRBJ2-2 | TRBV5-1 | . | CASSFGLTGELFF | TGCGCCAGCAGCTTCGGATTGACCGGGGAGCTGTTTTTT
. | TRBJ2-3 | TRBV5-8 | . | CASSSGILWSRGTDTQYF | TGTGCCAGCAGCTCCGGGATCTTATGGTCTCGTGGGACAGATACGCAGTATTTT
. | TRBJ2-7 | TRBV6-6 | . | CASTSGSYEQYF | TGTGCCAGCACCTCAGGGTCGTACGAGCAGTACTTC
TRBD1 | TRBJ1-5 | TRBV12-3/TRBV12-4 | many | CASSGQGMGSYQPQHF | TGTGCCAGCAGCGGACAGGGAATGGGGTCCTATCAGCCCCAGCATTTT
TRBD2 | TRBJ2-3 | TRBV11-2 | many | CASSRGLAGGDTQYF | TGTGCCAGCAGCCGGGGGCTAGCGGGGGGAGATACGCAGTATTTT
. | TRBJ1-1 | TRBV10-3 | . | CAISELTRAFF | TGTGCCATCAGTGAGTTAACGAGGGCTTTCTTT
. | TRBJ2-7 | TRBV2 | many | CASMGQGSSYEQYF | TGTGCCAGCATGGGGCAGGGAAGCTCCTACGAGCAGTACTTC
. | TRBJ1-1 | TRBV7-2 | many | CASSLVQINTEAFF | TGTGCCAGCAGCTTGGTGCAGATCAACACTGAAGCTTTCTTT
. | TRBJ1-1 | TRBV29-1 | . | CSLKRDTEAFF | TGCAGCCTTAAGCGGGACACTGAAGCTTTCTTT
TRBD1 | TRBJ1-1 | TRBV29-1 | . | CSVLTGGGGAFF | TGCAGCGTCCTCACAGGGGGCGGCGGAGCTTTCTTT
. | TRBJ2-7 | TRBV6-1 | . | CASSPRTDPYEQYF | TGTGCCAGCAGTCCGAGGACGGACCCCTACGAGCAGTACTTC
TRBD1 | TRBJ1-2 | TRBV5-4 | . | CASSLGQGGLYGYTF | TGTGCCAGCAGCCTGGGACAGGGGGGACTCTATGGCTACACCTTC
. | TRBJ1-5 | TRBV7-8 | many | CASSFDRYSNQPQHF | TGTGCCAGCAGCTTTGACAGATATAGCAATCAGCCCCAGCATTTT
. | TRBJ1-1 | TRBV27 | . | CASSRANTEAFF | TGTGCCAGCAGCAGGGCGAACACTGAAGCTTTCTTT
TRBD1 | TRBJ1-5 | TRBV10-3 | many | CAIRAGTGDNQPQHF | TGTGCCATCAGAGCCGGGACAGGGGATAATCAGCCCCAGCATTTT
. | TRBJ2-1 | TRBV7-2 | . | CASSRESEPSYNEQFF | TGTGCCAGCAGCCGGGAAAGCGAGCCTTCCTACAATGAGCAGTTCTTC
. | TRBJ2-1 | TRBV20-1 | . | CSAYRGHLAGVNEQFF | TGCAGTGCTTACAGGGGGCATCTAGCGGGAGTCAATGAGCAGTTCTTC
. | TRBJ1-6 | TRBV21-1 | . | CASSETDGRGNSPLHF | TGTGCCAGCAGCGAGACCGACGGCAGGGGGAATTCACCCCTCCACTTT
. | TRBJ1-5 | TRBV6-6 | few | CASSSWEHKNNQPQHF | TGTGCCAGCAGTAGTTGGGAACATAAGAACAATCAGCCCCAGCATTTT
TRBD2 | TRBJ2-5 | TRBV7-2 | . | CASTRGVETQYF | TGTGCCAGCACGCGGGGGGTAGAGACCCAGTACTTC
. | TRBJ2-4 | TRBV11-3 | few | CASSLVAGGLNIQYF | TGTGCCAGCAGCTTAGTCGCCGGAGGGTTAAACATTCAGTACTTC
TRBD2 | TRBJ2-3 | TRBV29-1 | few | CSVGTSGADTQYF | TGCAGCGTTGGGACTAGCGGGGCAGATACGCAGTATTTT
. | TRBJ2-5 | TRBV18 | . | CASSPHSGAEETQYF | TGTGCCAGCTCACCACATTCAGGGGCGGAGGAGACCCAGTACTTC
TRBD1 | TRBJ2-5 | TRBV20-1 | . | CSARYQGAGETQYF | TGCAGTGCTCGCTATCAGGGGGCTGGAGAGACCCAGTACTTC
. | TRBJ2-5 | TRBV7-9 | many | CASSSRQGLPQETQYF | TGTGCCAGCAGCTCTCGACAGGGACTACCTCAAGAGACCCAGTACTTC
. | TRBJ1-2 | TRBV5-1 | . | CASSFEANYGYTF | TGCGCCAGCAGCTTCGAAGCTAACTATGGCTACACCTTC
. | TRBJ2-1 | TRBV30 | many | CAWSVLTGQAQFF | TGTGCCTGGAGTGTGCTGACTGGTCAGGCGCAGTTCTTC
. | TRBJ1-5 | TRBV6-6 | . | CASSRQISNQPQHF | TGTGCCAGCAGCCGACAGATTAGCAATCAGCCCCAGCATTTT
. | TRBJ2-1 | TRBV12-3/TRBV12-4 | few | CASSLMAGTYNEQFF | TGTGCCAGCAGTTTAATGGCAGGAACCTACAATGAGCAGTTCTTC
TRBD1 | TRBJ2-7 | TRBV5-1 | many | CASTRGTGAYEQYF | TGCGCCAGCACCCGAGGGACAGGGGCGTACGAGCAGTACTTC
TRBD1 | TRBJ2-7 | TRBV5-6 | many | CASSLVRGHEQYF | TGTGCCAGCAGCTTGGTCAGGGGGCACGAGCAGTACTTC
. | TRBJ1-2 | TRBV10-2 | few | CASTLRTGDGYTF | TGCGCCAGCACCTTAAGGACGGGAGATGGCTACACCTTC
. | TRBJ2-3 | TRBV6-2/TRBV6-3 | . | CASSYTTDAQYF | TGTGCCAGCAGTTACACGACAGATGCGCAGTATTTT
. | TRBJ2-3 | TRBV2 | . | CASTLQGNTQYF | TGTGCCAGCACCCTACAGGGTAATACGCAGTATTTT
TRBD2 | TRBJ2-2 | TRBV7-7 | many | CASSPRREVDGELFF | TGTGCTAGCAGCCCCAGGCGGGAGGTCGACGGGGAGCTGTTTTTT
TRBD2 | TRBJ2-5 | TRBV20-1 | many | CSARDQGSGRGQETQYF | TGCAGTGCTAGAGATCAAGGTAGCGGGAGAGGGCAAGAGACCCAGTACTTC